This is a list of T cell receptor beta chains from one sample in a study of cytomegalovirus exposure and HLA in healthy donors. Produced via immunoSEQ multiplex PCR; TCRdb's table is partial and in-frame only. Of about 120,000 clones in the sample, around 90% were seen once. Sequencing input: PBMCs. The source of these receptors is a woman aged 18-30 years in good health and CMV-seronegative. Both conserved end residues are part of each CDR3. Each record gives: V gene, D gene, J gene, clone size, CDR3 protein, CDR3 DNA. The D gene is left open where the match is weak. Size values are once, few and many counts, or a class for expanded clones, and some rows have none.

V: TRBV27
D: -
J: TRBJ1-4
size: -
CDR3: CASSLSGWGEKLFF
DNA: TGTGCCAGCAGTTTGTCAGGGTGGGGTGAAAAACTGTTTTTT

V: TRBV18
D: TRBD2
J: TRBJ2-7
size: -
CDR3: CASSPTIRRLAGGILYEQYF
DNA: TGTGCCAGCTCACCGACCATTCGGAGACTAGCGGGAGGTATTCTCTACGAGCAGTACTTC

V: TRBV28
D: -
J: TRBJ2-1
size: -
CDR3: CASSSPGKSQFF
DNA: TGTGCCAGCAGTTCCCCAGGGAAGTCGCAGTTCTTC

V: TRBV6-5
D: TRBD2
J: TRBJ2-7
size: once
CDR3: CASKEGLAGEYEQYF
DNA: TGTGCCAGCAAGGAAGGACTAGCGGGAGAGTACGAGCAGTACTTC

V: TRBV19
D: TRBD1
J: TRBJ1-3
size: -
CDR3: CASSLRQGGNTIYF
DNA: TGTGCCAGTAGTCTCCGACAGGGCGGAAACACCATATATTTT

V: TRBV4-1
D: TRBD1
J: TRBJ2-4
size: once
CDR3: CASSQVSQGIAKNIQYF
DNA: TGCGCCAGCAGCCAAGTATCACAGGGGATTGCCAAAAACATTCAGTACTTC

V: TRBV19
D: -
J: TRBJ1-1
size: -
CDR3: CASSIVGGNTEAFF
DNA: TGTGCCAGTAGTATAGTAGGAGGGAACACTGAAGCTTTCTTT

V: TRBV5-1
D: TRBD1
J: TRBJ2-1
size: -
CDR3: CASSSLAGTGGRGWDNEQFF
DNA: TGCGCCAGCAGTTCCCTGGCCGGGACAGGGGGCAGGGGATGGGACAATGAGCAGTTCTTC

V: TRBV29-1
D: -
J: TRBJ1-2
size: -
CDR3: CSVNSGATLNYGYTF
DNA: TGCAGCGTCAATTCGGGAGCGACGTTAAACTATGGCTACACCTTC

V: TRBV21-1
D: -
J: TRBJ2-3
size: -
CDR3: CASSKGCASGPPPDTQYF
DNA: TGTGCCAGCAGCAAAGGGTGTGCTAGCGGGCCCCCTCCAGATACGCAGTATTTT

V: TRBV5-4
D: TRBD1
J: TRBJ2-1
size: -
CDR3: CASSSTTGDFNEQFF
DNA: TGTGCCAGCAGCTCGACGACAGGGGATTTCAATGAGCAGTTCTTC

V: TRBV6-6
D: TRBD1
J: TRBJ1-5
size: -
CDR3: CASSLSRGSQPQHF
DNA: TGTGCCAGCAGCCTCAGCAGGGGGAGTCAGCCCCAGCATTTT

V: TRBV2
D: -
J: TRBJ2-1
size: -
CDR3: CASTRLVSYNEQFF
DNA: TGTGCCAGCACTAGACTAGTCTCCTACAATGAGCAGTTCTTC

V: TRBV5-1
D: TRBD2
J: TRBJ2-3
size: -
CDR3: CASSLDIAGATDTQYF
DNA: TGCGCCAGCAGCTTGGACATAGCGGGAGCCACAGATACGCAGTATTTT

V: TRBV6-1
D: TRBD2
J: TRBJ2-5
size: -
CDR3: CASSGDAGGVETQYF
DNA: TGTGCCAGCAGTGGAGACGCGGGGGGAGTGGAGACCCAGTACTTC

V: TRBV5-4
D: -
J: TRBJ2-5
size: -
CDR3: CASARPGGNKETQYF
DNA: TGTGCCAGCGCCCGGCCAGGGGGGAATAAGGAGACCCAGTACTTC

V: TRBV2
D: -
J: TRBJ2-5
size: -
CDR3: CASRSQTQYF
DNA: TGTGCCAGCAGAAGCCAGACCCAGTACTTC

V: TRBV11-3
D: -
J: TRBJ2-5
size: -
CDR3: CASSLGQIETQYF
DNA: TGTGCCAGCAGCTTAGGACAGATTGAGACCCAGTACTTC

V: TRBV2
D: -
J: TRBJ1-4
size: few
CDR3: CASSDGQANEKLFF
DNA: TGTGCCAGCAGTGACGGCCAGGCTAATGAAAAACTGTTTTTT

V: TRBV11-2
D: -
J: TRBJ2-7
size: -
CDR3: CASSLDRSGEVYEQYF
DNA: TGTGCCAGCAGCTTAGATAGGAGCGGCGAGGTCTACGAGCAGTACTTC

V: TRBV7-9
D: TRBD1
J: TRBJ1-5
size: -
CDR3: CASSSTGERNQPQHF
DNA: TGTGCCAGCAGCTCTACAGGGGAGAGGAATCAGCCCCAGCATTTT

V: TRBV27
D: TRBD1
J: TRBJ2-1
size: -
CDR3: CASSKLSGQVRNEQFF
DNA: TGTGCCAGCAGTAAATTATCTGGACAGGTCAGAAATGAGCAGTTCTTC

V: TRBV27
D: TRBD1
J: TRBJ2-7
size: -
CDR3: CASSPSGGQGLYEQYF
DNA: TGTGCCAGCAGTCCCTCGGGGGGACAGGGCTTGTACGAGCAGTACTTC

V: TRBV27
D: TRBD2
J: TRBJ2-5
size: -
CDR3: CASSLWGLAGGPGETQYF
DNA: TGTGCCAGCAGTTTGTGGGGACTAGCGGGAGGGCCGGGGGAGACCCAGTACTTC

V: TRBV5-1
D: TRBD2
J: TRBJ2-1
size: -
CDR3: CASSEGLAGANSYNEQFF
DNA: TGCGCCAGCAGCGAGGGACTAGCGGGAGCTAACTCCTACAATGAGCAGTTCTTC

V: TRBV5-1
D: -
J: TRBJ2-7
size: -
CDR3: CASSLESEYHEQYF
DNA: TGCGCCAGCAGCTTGGAATCGGAGTACCACGAGCAGTACTTC

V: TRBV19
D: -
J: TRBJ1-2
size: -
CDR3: CASSFLLTRYGYTF
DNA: TGTGCCAGTAGTTTCCTCTTGACACGCTATGGCTACACCTTC

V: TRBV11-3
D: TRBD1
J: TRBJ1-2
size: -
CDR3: CASSLSAGGVDGYTF
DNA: TGTGCCAGCAGCTTATCGGCAGGGGGCGTCGATGGCTACACCTTC